The TCR beta chain described here comes from a study of T cells expressing NK-cell markers. The CDR3 has 15 residues. TCRdb reanalyzed the 5' RACE reads and collapses them to one entry per CDR3 protein, without DNA. The sample's table shows about 430,000 distinct CDR3 sequences. This TCR derives from a woman between 50 and 59 years old in good health. The sequenced sample consisted of blood T cells: a sorted CD56 or NKG2C T cell subset, CD4+ or CD8+ T cells, or bulk PBMC T cells (not recorded which). This chain uses TRBV12-3 or TRBV12-4 with TRBJ1-1. The CDR3 region is CASSWSSTANTEAFF.